This TCR beta chain was sequenced during a study of human T cells and chemical hapten exposure. As for time point: pre-sensitization, week 0. Sample treatment: therapeutic diphenylcyclopropenone sensitization with weekly scalp DPC. Library construction involved attaching unique molecular identifiers to individual cDNA molecules, which allowed quantitative, reproducible TCR counting. TCRdb ran MiXCR on the RACE reads and lists one entry per CDR3 protein. The table includes tens of thousands of distinct CDR3 sequences, 6.7% detected once. The CDR3 consists of 12 residues. V lost 0 bases and J 11 bases, leaving 13 bases between the germline ends. Germline V gene sequence: CDR1 SQVTM, CDR2 ANQGSEA.

The source of this sequence is a woman aged 25 to 39 with alopecia areata. Some clones in this sample may be carry-over from other donors' samples. Here the sequenced sample was whole blood, taken in connection with sensitization to the hapten diphenylcyclopropenone (DPC). The chain links TRBV29-1 to TRBJ1-1, with a weak D call TRBD1 (5 bases). CDR3 sequence reads: CSVEEVQGWAFF. The CDR3 coding sequence is TGCAGCGTTGAAGAGGTGCAGGGTTGGGCTTTCTTT.